The 30 T cell receptor beta chains presented below share a single source sample, sequenced in a study of cytomegalovirus exposure and HLA in healthy donors. The PCR made use of 60 Vbeta and 13 Jbeta primers. Sequencing used immunoSEQ multiplex PCR; TCRdb keeps in-frame clones, though not all of them. The table has approximately 150,000 clones, just under 80% seen once; the top ten hold under 1.5%. The sequenced material came from PBMCs. Source of these receptors: a young man in good health and CMV-seronegative.

A single count supports this clone. This chain links TRBV10-1 with TRBJ2-2; the D gene is possibly TRBD1 (5 bases). Germline V gene sequence: CDR1 WNHNN, CDR2 SYGVQD (reference sequence). The V end lost 3 bases, the J end lost 0 bases, and 8 bases lay between the germline ends. This CDR3 contains 15 residues. The CDR3 DNA follows: TGCGCCAGCAGTGAAGACAGCGCGAACACCGGGGAGCTGTTTTTT. It yields the protein CASSEDSANTGELFF.

V is TRBV25-1 and J is TRBJ2-5; 11 nucleotides line up with TRBD1. The DNA end is a closer match to TRBJ2-7, so the J assignment may be wrong. CDR3 length: 15 amino acids. CDR1 and CDR2 from the germline V gene are MGHDK and SYGVNS. The CDR3 DNA reads TGTGCCAGCAGTGATGTGGACAGGGGGCACCACGAGCAGTACTTC. This codes for CASSDVDRGHHEQYF.

V gene TRBV5-4 combines with J gene TRBJ2-7; 7 bases fit TRBD1. The CDR3 consists of 13 residues. Germline V CDR1 and CDR2: SGHNT, YYREEE (reference sequence). Germline trimming cut 2 bases from V and 4 bases from J; bases unmatched to any gene: 3. CDR3 loop: CASSFDRAYEQYF. The CDR3 region has the DNA TGTGCCAGCAGCTTTGACAGGGCATACGAGCAGTACTTC. Filled out from reference TRBV5-4 and TRBJ2-7, the complete variable domain reads ETGVTQSPTHLIKTRGQQVTLRCSSQSGHNTVSWYQQALGQGPQFIFQYYREEENGRGNFPPRFSGLQFPNYSSELNVNALELDDSALYLCASSFDRAYEQYFGPGTRLTVT.

This clone was detected only once. The V call is TRBV10-1, the J call TRBJ2-3, with 7 bases identical to TRBD2. V lost 3 bases and J lost 2; bases outside the gene matches: 8. Germline assignment: CDR1 WNHNN and CDR2 SYGVQD (reference sequence). The length of the CDR3 is 16 residues. CDR3 in amino acids: CASSDVTSRYTDTQYF. CDR3 DNA sequence: TGCGCCAGCAGTGATGTGACTAGCAGATACACAGATACGCAGTATTTT.

The chain uses TRBV14 and TRBJ1-4; TRBD1 is a possible D gene (5 bases). CDR3 length: 16 amino acids. V was trimmed by 3 bases and J by 3 bases, leaving 14 bases between them. Germline V gene lookup returns CDR1 SGHDN and CDR2 FVKESK. CDR3 in DNA: TGTGCCAGCAGCCAGGCCGGACACGGCTCTAATGAAAAACTGTTTTTT. Translated, it gives CASSQAGHGSNEKLFF.

The rearrangement links TRBV9 to TRBJ2-7, with 10 bases that match TRBD2. This CDR3 is 15 amino acids long. J gave up 4 bases and V 0 bases, and 4 bases lay outside the gene matches. Germline assignment: CDR1 SGDLS and CDR2 YYNGEE. CDR3 bases: TGTGCCAGCAGCGTAGAAGGGACTAGCGAATACGAGCAGTACTTC. This translates into CASSVEGTSEYEQYF.

As regards this clone: Germline is not matched at one junction end, which may reflect a read error. This rearrangement joins TRBV30 to TRBJ2-7, with 8 bases identical to TRBD1. Germline values: CDR1 GTSNPN, CDR2 SVGIG (reference sequence). This CDR3 comprises 13 residues. CDR3 DNA sequence: TGTGCCGGGAGGTCCGACAGGGGCTACGAGCAGTACTTC. Translated: CAGRSDRGYEQYF.

The chain recombines TRBV9 with TRBJ2-1; 10 bases agree with TRBD2. V lost 3 bases, J lost 6 bases, and 6 bases stayed unmatched. Germline loops: CDR1 SGDLS, CDR2 YYNGEE. The CDR3 sequence is 15 residues long. The CDR3 DNA reads as TGTGCCAGCAGCGAGGGACTAGCGAGGGCCAATGAGCAGTTCTTC. Encoded protein: CASSEGLARANEQFF.

For the CDR3, the DNA is TGTGCCATCAGTGGAACAGGGGTTAGCAATCAGCCCCAGCATTTT. It codes for CAISGTGVSNQPQHF. The chain carries TRBV10-3 and TRBJ1-5, with 7 bases aligning to TRBD1. The trim removed 4 bases at V and 0 bases at J, leaving 3 bases unmatched. This CDR3 comprises 15 residues. Germline lookup yields CDR1 ENHRY and CDR2 SYGVKD.

A few counts support this clone. The chain couples TRBV7-9 to TRBJ1-4; no definite D call. V was shortened by 5 bases and J by 8 bases, with 21 bases between the two germline ends. This CDR3 is built from 16 residues. Germline V gives CDR1 SEHNR, CDR2 FQNEAQ (reference sequence). CDR3 loop: CASSPNIGSPGEKLFF. The CDR3, as DNA: TGTGCCAGCAGCCCTAACATAGGGAGTCCGGGAGAAAAACTGTTTTTT.

V gene TRBV7-2 combines with J gene TRBJ2-3; 8 bases map to TRBD2. V gave up 5 bases and J gave up 1 base; unmatched junction bases: 5. This CDR3 has 15 residues. The germline V gene has CDR1 SGHTA and CDR2 FQGNSA. For the CDR3, the DNA is TGTGCCAGCAGCCCCCAGCGGGGGCGCACAGATACGCAGTATTTT. Its protein is CASSPQRGRTDTQYF.

V usage is TRBV7-2 and J usage is TRBJ2-3, with TRBD2 as a possible D gene (5 bases). CDR3 size: 16 residues. The V end lost 5 bases, the J end lost 1 base, and 16 bases lay between the germline ends. Germline V gene sequence: CDR1 SGHTA, CDR2 FQGNSA. CDR3 loop: CASSRVPSGRTDTQYF. The CDR3 region has the DNA TGTGCCAGCAGCCGTGTTCCCAGCGGACGCACAGATACGCAGTATTTT.

The chain couples TRBV19 to TRBJ1-1; a possible D gene is TRBD1 (5 bases). Per the germline V gene, CDR1 is LNHDA and CDR2 is SQIVND (reference sequence). The CDR3 extends over 14 amino acids. Trimming pared 5 bases from V and 1 base from J, leaving 11 bases between. This CDR3 is CASSFDRGNTEAFF. The CDR3 bases are TGTGCCAGTAGTTTCGACAGAGGGAACACTGAAGCTTTCTTT.

The J gene is TRBJ2-7, the V gene TRBV6-5, with a weak D call TRBD2 (5 bases). V was trimmed by 4 bases and J by 0 bases, leaving 13 bases between them. CDR3 size: 15 residues. Germline values: CDR1 MNHEY, CDR2 SVGAGI. The CDR3 DNA follows: TGTGCCAGCAGTTCGGAAGGACTCCCCTCCTACGAGCAGTACTTC. Protein product: CASSSEGLPSYEQYF.

For the CDR3, the DNA is TGTGCCAGCTCACCACCGACTAGCGGGAGGCCGGATGAGCAGTTCTTC. Translation: CASSPPTSGRPDEQFF. The gene calls are TRBV18 and TRBJ2-1; 13 bases line up with TRBD2. Per the germline V gene, CDR1 is KGHSH and CDR2 is LQKENI. Germline trimming cut 0 bases from V and 8 bases from J; bases unmatched to any gene: 4. This CDR3 spans 16 amino acids.

CDR3 DNA: TGTGCCAGCAGCTTAGTTGGCCTCGGGGGAAACACCATATATTTT. Its translation is CASSLVGLGGNTIYF. The chain uses TRBV7-9 and TRBJ1-3; D remains ambiguous. CDR3 length equals 15 residues. Germline V gene data show CDR1 as SEHNR and CDR2 as FQNEAQ (reference sequence). V lost 1 base and J 4 bases, leaving 11 bases between the germline ends.

The V call is TRBV29-1, the J call TRBJ1-1, with D perhaps TRBD1 (6 bases). The germline gives CDR1 SQVTM, CDR2 ANQGSEA. The CDR3 is 13 amino acids. V dropped 7 bases and J dropped 1 base, with 13 bases sitting between them. For the CDR3, the DNA is TGCAGCGCCTCAGGGGCGGGGAACACTGAAGCTTTCTTT. Its protein is CSASGAGNTEAFF.

The chain uses TRBV6-1 and TRBJ1-1; tentatively, D is TRBD1 (6 bases). CDR3 length: 15 amino acids. V was pared by 5 bases and J by 6 bases, with 19 bases between. In germline, CDR1 is MNHNS, CDR2 SASEGT. CDR3 protein: CASSTVSTGTAEAFF. In DNA, the CDR3 is TGTGCCAGCAGTACGGTATCCACAGGGACGGCTGAAGCTTTCTTT.

The chain is built from TRBV5-1 and TRBJ2-5; the match to TRBD2 covers 12 bases. The closer fit of TRBJ2-7 to the DNA end suggests the J call may be wrong. Per germline, CDR1 SGHRS and CDR2 YFSETQ. This CDR3 spans 18 amino acids. The CDR3 nucleotides read TGCGCCAGCAGCTCCGCCGGACTAGCGGGGATTGTCTCCTACGAGCAGTACTTC. This gives the protein CASSSAGLAGIVSYEQYF.

Here the CDR3 reads CATSRAGPRSGNTIYF. CDR3 coding DNA: TGTGCCACCAGCAGAGCAGGGCCCCGCTCTGGAAACACCATATATTTT. V is TRBV15 and J is TRBJ1-3, with D possibly matching TRBD1 (5 bases). Germline V gene sequence: CDR1 LNHNV, CDR2 YYDKDF (reference sequence). The V end lost 1 base, the J end lost 0 bases, and 10 bases lay between the germline ends. This CDR3 region has 16 residues.

The J gene is TRBJ2-2, the V gene TRBV7-6, with a weak D call TRBD1 (6 bases). CDR1 SGHVS and CDR2 FNYEAQ come from the germline V gene. Trimming shortened V by 5 bases and J by 6 bases, and 16 bases separated the two germline ends. There are 15 residues in the CDR3. The chain's CDR3 is CASSDRVGAAGELFF. In DNA form, the CDR3 reads TGTGCCAGCAGCGACCGGGTGGGGGCTGCCGGGGAGCTGTTTTTT.

The V call is TRBV9, the J call TRBJ2-6, with a tentative D call TRBD1 (5 bases). Germline values: CDR1 SGDLS, CDR2 YYNGEE. V lost 0 bases and J 3 bases, leaving 13 bases between the germline ends. The CDR3 spans 17 residues. CDR3 in amino acids: CASSVGIGADGANVLTF. Here the CDR3 DNA reads TGTGCCAGCAGCGTAGGGATAGGGGCGGATGGGGCCAACGTCCTGACTTTC. Looking up the rest from reference TRBV9 and TRBJ2-6 gives the full variable domain: DSGVTQTPKHLITATGQRVTLRCSPRSGDLSVYWYQQSLDQGLQFLIQYYNGEERAKGNILERFSAQQFPDLHSELNLSSLELGDSALYFCASSVGIGADGANVLTFGAGSRLTVL.

This rearrangement joins TRBV9 to TRBJ1-6, with a tentative D call TRBD1 (5 bases). This CDR3 contains 15 residues. Germline lookup yields CDR1 SGDLS and CDR2 YYNGEE. The ends were cut back, 6 bases at V and 7 bases at J, with 17 bases in the middle. The CDR3 DNA reads TGTGCCAGCACCATTGGGGCGCCAGGAAATTCACCCCTCCACTTT. Translation gives CASTIGAPGNSPLHF.

This sequence joins TRBV9 and TRBJ2-3; 11 positions match TRBD2. Germline V lookup: CDR1 SGDLS, CDR2 YYNGEE. J lost 0 bases, V lost 4 bases, and 4 bases had no gene match. There are 16 residues in the CDR3. For the CDR3, the DNA is TGTGCCAGCAGCTCCGGGACTAGCGGTAGCACAGATACGCAGTATTTT. Translating it yields CASSSGTSGSTDTQYF.

This sequence joins TRBV13 and TRBJ2-7; D not certain. CDR3 length: 15 residues. The V and J ends lost 0 bases and 0 bases respectively, with 9 bases between them. Germline V gene sequence: CDR1 PRHDT, CDR2 FYEKMQ (reference sequence). CDR3 loop: CASSLGASPSYEQYF. CDR3 DNA: TGTGCCAGCAGCTTAGGCGCTAGTCCCTCCTACGAGCAGTACTTC.

In its sample, this clone was seen once. The gene calls are TRBV27 and TRBJ2-1; 9 bases map to TRBD2. The CDR3 is made up of 16 amino acids. Per germline, CDR1 MNHEY and CDR2 SMNVEV (reference sequence). Trimming took 2 bases from V and 7 from J; bases not matched to a gene: 9. The chain's CDR3 is CASSLSGPSGINEQFF. The CDR3 DNA follows: TGTGCCAGCAGTTTAAGCGGGCCTAGCGGGATAAATGAGCAGTTCTTC.

The count of this clone is one. The chain joins TRBV6-1 to TRBJ1-4; TRBD1 matches 11 bases. Germline V gives CDR1 MNHNS, CDR2 SASEGT. The CDR3 is made up of 13 amino acids. V gave up 6 bases and J gave up 8 bases; unmatched junction bases: 2. CDR3 sequence (DNA): TGTGCCAGCAGGCGGGACAGGGGGGAAAAACTGTTTTTT. Amino acids: CASRRDRGEKLFF.

The chain couples TRBV7-9 to TRBJ1-6, with 8 bases matching TRBD1. This CDR3 has 17 residues. Germline lookup yields CDR1 SEHNR and CDR2 FQNEAQ (reference sequence). J was trimmed by 4 bases and V by 3 bases; bases with no gene match: 8. CDR3 residues: CASSFKQGERYNSPLHF. CDR3 bases: TGTGCCAGCAGCTTCAAACAGGGGGAAAGATATAATTCACCCCTCCACTTT.

The V gene is TRBV10-3, the J gene TRBJ1-2; 8 nucleotides match TRBD1. The V segment lost 3 bases and the J segment 4 bases; nucleotides outside the gene matches: 4. Germline values: CDR1 ENHRY, CDR2 SYGVKD. This CDR3 is 14 amino acids long. The CDR3 reads CAISETGGGYGYTF. CDR3 coding DNA: TGTGCCATCAGTGAAACAGGGGGTGGCTATGGCTACACCTTC.

The chain combines TRBV6-5 with TRBJ2-1, with 9 bases lining up with TRBD1. With 0 bases clipped from V and 6 bases from J, the junction kept 0 bases outside the gene matches. CDR1 is MNHEY and CDR2 is SVGAGI in the germline V gene. The CDR3 runs 14 residues. CDR3 residues: CASSYSTGGNEQFF. For the CDR3, the DNA is TGTGCCAGCAGTTACTCGACAGGGGGCAATGAGCAGTTCTTC.